The 20 T cell receptor beta chains below all came from one sample that was sequenced in a study of T cell responses to AZD1222 COVID-19 vaccine. Generated by immunoSEQ multiplex PCR, the TCRdb table keeps only in-frame clones and is missing some. The table shows 100,000 to 150,000 clones, with more than 90% occurring only once. The specimen comprised peripheral blood, sampled 28 days after the second AZD1222 dose. Every receptor here comes from an adult who received the AZD1222 COVID-19 vaccine.

To note about this clone: At one end, the junction sequence differs from germline, possibly due to a read error. The chain joins TRBV5-4 to TRBJ2-5, with 15 bases that match TRBD2. In germline, CDR1 is SGHNT, CDR2 YYREEE (reference sequence). The CDR3 has 15 residues. CDR3 sequence (DNA): TGTGCCAGCAGTTTGGGACTAGCGGGGGGAGAGACCCAGTACTTC. It encodes CASSLGLAGGETQYF.

The chain uses TRBV7-3 and TRBJ2-1, with D perhaps TRBD2 (5 bases). The CDR3 consists of 15 residues. V was shortened by 1 base and J by 0 bases, with 7 bases between the two germline ends. Germline CDR1 SGHTA, CDR2 FQGTGA. The DNA of the CDR3 is TGTGCCAGCAGCTTAAGCCGGGGCTCCTACAATGAGCAGTTCTTC. Translating it yields CASSLSRGSYNEQFF.

In its sample, this clone was seen a few times. The chain carries TRBV11-1 and TRBJ1-5; a weak D match, TRBD1 (5 bases). The CDR3 consists of 14 residues. Germline V lookup: CDR1 SGHAT, CDR2 FQDESV (reference sequence). V was cut by 5 bases and J by 1 base, with 9 bases left in between. CDR3 bases: TGTGCCAGCAGCATATCAGGGAGCAATCAGCCCCAGCATTTT. Translating gives CASSISGSNQPQHF.

This chain connects TRBV12-5 to TRBJ2-5; either TRBD1 or TRBD2 may fit D (5 bases each). CDR1 and CDR2 from the germline V gene are LGHNT and FRNRAP. The CDR3 loop spans 16 amino acids. Trimming cost V 0 bases and J 2 bases, with 13 bases left between them. In DNA, the CDR3 is TGTGCTAGTGGTTTGGTATGGTACGGGGCTCAAGAGACCCAGTACTTC. Protein sequence: CASGLVWYGAQETQYF.

This clone was detected a few times. The chain links TRBV6-6 to TRBJ1-3; 7 bases agree with TRBD1. The length of the CDR3 is 15 residues. The J segment lost 0 bases and the V segment lost 5 bases, leaving 4 bases of the junction unmatched. Per the germline V gene, CDR1 is MNHNY and CDR2 is SVGAGI (reference sequence). CDR3 sequence reads: CASSRQGLSGNTIYF. In DNA form, the CDR3 reads TGTGCCAGCAGTCGACAGGGCCTCTCTGGAAACACCATATATTTT.

This clone was counted a few times. The chain has TRBV6-2 or TRBV6-3 and TRBJ1-5; TRBD1 is a possible D gene (6 bases). Deletions cut 5 bases from V and 4 bases from J, with 9 bases between. This CDR3 comprises 13 residues. In germline, CDR1 is MNHEY, CDR2 SVGEGT. CDR3 amino acids: CASSRQANQPQHF. CDR3 DNA sequence: TGTGCCAGCAGTAGACAGGCTAATCAGCCCCAGCATTTT.

The V call is TRBV7-2, the J call TRBJ1-1; D uncertain. V lost 5 bases to trimming and J lost 4 bases, with 11 bases between them. The CDR3 has 13 amino acids. In germline, CDR1 is SGHTA, CDR2 FQGNSA. DNA of the CDR3: TGTGCCAGCAGCCCATGGGGTGGCACTGAAGCTTTCTTT. Translation gives CASSPWGGTEAFF. The variable domain in full, completed from reference TRBV7-2 and TRBJ1-1, reads GAGVSQSPSNKVTEKGKDVELRCDPISGHTALYWYRQSLGQGLEFLIYFQGNSAPDKSGLPSDRFSAERTGGSVSTLTIQRTQQEDSAVYLCASSPWGGTEAFFGQGTRLTVV.

The chain uses TRBV5-6 and TRBJ1-1; 7 bases are shared with TRBD1. This CDR3 is built from 15 residues. The V and J ends lost 5 bases and 6 bases, in that order; junction bases with no gene match: 13. Germline V CDR1 and CDR2: SGHDT, YYEEEE. In DNA, the CDR3 is TGTGCCAGCAGTTCGCTGGGACAGCAGCGAGCTGAAGCTTTCTTT. Residues: CASSSLGQQRAEAFF. The whole variable domain, remainder taken from reference TRBV5-6 and TRBJ1-1, is DAGVTQSPTHLIKTRGQQVTLRCSPKSGHDTVSWYQQALGQGPQFIFQYYEEEERQRGNFPDRFSGHQFPNYSSELNVNALLLGDSALYLCASSSLGQQRAEAFFGQGTRLTVV.

The gene calls are TRBV12-5 and TRBJ1-1, with 9 bases lining up with TRBD1. Trimming took 6 bases from V and 0 from J; bases not matched to a gene: 8. Germline lookup yields CDR1 LGHNT and CDR2 FRNRAP. CDR3 length equals 16 residues. The CDR3 DNA reads TGTGCTAGTGGCCGGCCACAGGGGGCCGTGAACACTGAAGCTTTCTTT. As protein: CASGRPQGAVNTEAFF.

The chain uses TRBV6-2 or TRBV6-3 and TRBJ2-5; 12 nucleotides align to TRBD2. This CDR3 spans 17 amino acids. J lost 4 bases, V lost 2 bases, and 8 bases had no gene match. Per germline, CDR1 MNHEY and CDR2 SVGEGT. CDR3 sequence: CASSYDPLAGGLETQYF. The CDR3 DNA is TGTGCCAGCAGTTACGATCCCCTAGCGGGGGGGCTAGAGACCCAGTACTTC.

This chain connects TRBV7-9 to TRBJ1-1; D not resolved. This CDR3 region has 14 residues. Trimming took off 5 bases at V and 5 bases at J, with 15 bases between the two ends. The germline CDR1 and CDR2 sequences are SEHNR and FQNEAQ (reference sequence). DNA of the CDR3: TGTGCCAGCAGCCGCGACTCATCGCGGACTGAAGCTTTCTTT. It specifies CASSRDSSRTEAFF.

The chain employs TRBV12-3 or TRBV12-4 and TRBJ1-5; no reliable D call. Trimming removed 7 bases from V and 7 bases from J, with 11 bases in between. This CDR3 is built from 12 residues. Here the CDR3 reads CASTQNRQPQHF. As DNA, the CDR3 is TGTGCCAGCACCCAAAACCGACAGCCCCAGCATTTT.

V is TRBV25-1 and J is TRBJ1-2; possibly TRBD1 for D (5 bases). Germline V CDR1 and CDR2: MGHDK, SYGVNS. The CDR3 loop spans 16 amino acids. V shed 6 bases and J shed 8 bases, with 25 bases lying between them. For the CDR3, the DNA is TGTGCCAGCAGACCCGCCCTTGGGACGGGTGTGGGCGGCTACACCTTC. Amino acid sequence: CASRPALGTGVGGYTF.

J is TRBJ1-3 and V is TRBV10-1; D gene unclear. V gave up 2 bases and J gave up 0 bases, with 5 bases separating them. The CDR3 spans 14 residues. CDR1 is WNHNN and CDR2 is SYGVQD in the germline V gene (reference sequence). The DNA for the CDR3 is TGCGCCAGCAGTGAGGACGGCTCTGGAAACACCATATATTTT. Translating gives CASSEDGSGNTIYF.

This rearrangement joins TRBV6-6 to TRBJ1-1; perhaps TRBD1 as D (5 bases). The V end lost 0 bases, the J end lost 6 bases, and 11 bases lay between the germline ends. Per the germline V gene, CDR1 is MNHNY and CDR2 is SVGAGI (reference sequence). The CDR3 extends over 14 amino acids. CDR3 coding DNA: TGTGCCAGCAGTTACTCTGACAGTAGACCTGAAGCTTTCTTT. Translating gives CASSYSDSRPEAFF.

The rearrangement links TRBV9 to TRBJ1-4, with a tentative D call TRBD1 (5 bases). The CDR3 consists of 15 residues. Per germline, CDR1 SGDLS and CDR2 YYNGEE. Trimming removed 0 bases at V and 8 bases at J, with 14 bases between. As DNA, the CDR3 is TGTGCCAGCAGCGTAGCGGGGACGTGGGGGGAAAAACTGTTTTTT. Translated, it gives CASSVAGTWGEKLFF.

V and J are TRBV10-3 and TRBJ1-2; D gene unclear. From germline, CDR1 is ENHRY and CDR2 SYGVKD. The CDR3 is 15 residues long. Trimming pared 0 bases from V and 6 bases from J, leaving 14 bases between. CDR3 bases: TGTGCCATCAGTGAGTCGACCGGGAAAGGCAATGGCTACACCTTC. It encodes CAISESTGKGNGYTF.

The chain employs TRBV3-1 (or the pseudogene TRBV3-2) and TRBJ2-1; 11 bases line up with TRBD2. The J segment lost 4 bases and the V segment lost 4 bases, leaving 3 bases of the junction unmatched. The CDR3 has 15 residues. The germline V gene encodes CDR1 LGHDT and CDR2 YNNKEL (reference sequence). The CDR3 nucleotides are TGTGCCAGCAGCCCCCTAGCGGGGGGATACAATGAGCAGTTCTTC. This codes for CASSPLAGGYNEQFF.

The CDR3 DNA is TGCGCCAGCAGCTTGGGGACAGGGGAAGAGACCCAGTACTTC. Amino acid sequence: CASSLGTGEETQYF. The chain links TRBV5-1 to TRBJ2-5, with 9 nucleotides matching TRBD1. The germline V gene encodes CDR1 SGHRS and CDR2 YFSETQ. CDR3 length: 14 amino acids. V gave up 0 bases and J gave up 3 bases; unmatched junction bases: 0.

The rearrangement joins TRBV3-1 (or the pseudogene TRBV3-2) to TRBJ1-2; D is undetermined. Germline values: CDR1 LGHDT, CDR2 YNNKEL (reference sequence). The CDR3 extends over 13 amino acids. The V end was cut by 2 bases, the J end by 4 bases, with 8 bases between. This chain's CDR3 is CASSQTGIYGYTF. For the CDR3, the DNA is TGTGCCAGCAGCCAAACTGGGATCTATGGCTACACCTTC.